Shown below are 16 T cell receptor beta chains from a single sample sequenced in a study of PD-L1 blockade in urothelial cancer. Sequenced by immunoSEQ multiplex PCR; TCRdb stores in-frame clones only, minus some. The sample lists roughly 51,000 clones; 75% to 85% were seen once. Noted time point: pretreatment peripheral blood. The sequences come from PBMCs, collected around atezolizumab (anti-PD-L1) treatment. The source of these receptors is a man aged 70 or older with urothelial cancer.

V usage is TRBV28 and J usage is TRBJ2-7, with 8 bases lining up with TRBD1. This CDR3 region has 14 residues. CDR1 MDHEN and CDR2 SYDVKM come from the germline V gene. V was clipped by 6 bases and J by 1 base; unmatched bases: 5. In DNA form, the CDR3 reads TGTGCCAGCAGGACGGACAGGGCGTCCTACGAGCAGTACTTC. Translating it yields CASRTDRASYEQYF.

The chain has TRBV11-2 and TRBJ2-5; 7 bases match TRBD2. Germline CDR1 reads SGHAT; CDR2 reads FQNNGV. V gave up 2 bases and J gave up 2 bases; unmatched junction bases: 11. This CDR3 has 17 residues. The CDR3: CASSLSPPGGTQETQYF. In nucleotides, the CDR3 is TGTGCCAGCAGCTTAAGTCCTCCGGGAGGAACTCAAGAGACCCAGTACTTC.

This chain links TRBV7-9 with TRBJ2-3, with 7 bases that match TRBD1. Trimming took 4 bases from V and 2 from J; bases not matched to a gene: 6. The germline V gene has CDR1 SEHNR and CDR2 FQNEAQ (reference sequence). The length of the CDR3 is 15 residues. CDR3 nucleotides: TGTGCCAGCAGCTCCTGGGGGACAGACACAGATACGCAGTATTTT. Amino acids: CASSSWGTDTDTQYF.

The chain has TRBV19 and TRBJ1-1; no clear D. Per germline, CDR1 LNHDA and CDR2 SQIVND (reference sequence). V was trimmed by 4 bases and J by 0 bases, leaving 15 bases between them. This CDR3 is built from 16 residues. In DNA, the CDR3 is TGTGCCAGTAGTAGATACCTGGGCAGCTTGAACACTGAAGCTTTCTTT. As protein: CASSRYLGSLNTEAFF. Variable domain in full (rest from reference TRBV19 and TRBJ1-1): DGGITQSPKYLFRKEGQNVTLSCEQNLNHDAMYWYRQDPGQGLRLIYYSQIVNDFQKGDIAEGYSVSREKKESFPLTVTSAQKNPTAFYLCASSRYLGSLNTEAFFGQGTRLTVV.

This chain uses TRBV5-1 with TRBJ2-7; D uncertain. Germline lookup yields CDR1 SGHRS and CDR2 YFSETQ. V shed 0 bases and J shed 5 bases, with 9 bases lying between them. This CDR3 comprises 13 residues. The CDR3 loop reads CASSLAPRDEQYF. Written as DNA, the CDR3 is TGCGCCAGCAGCTTGGCCCCCCGAGACGAGCAGTACTTC.

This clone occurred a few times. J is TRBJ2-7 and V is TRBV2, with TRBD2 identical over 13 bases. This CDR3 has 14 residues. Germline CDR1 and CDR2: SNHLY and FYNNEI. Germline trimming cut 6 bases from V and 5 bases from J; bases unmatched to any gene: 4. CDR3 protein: CASRSGTSGNEQYF. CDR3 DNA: TGTGCCAGCAGATCCGGGACTAGCGGGAACGAGCAGTACTTC.

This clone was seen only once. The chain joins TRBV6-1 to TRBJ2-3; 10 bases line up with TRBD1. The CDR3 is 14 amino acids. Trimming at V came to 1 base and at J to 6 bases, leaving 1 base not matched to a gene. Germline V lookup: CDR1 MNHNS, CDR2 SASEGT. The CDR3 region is CASSEGTGGDTQYF. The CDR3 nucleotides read TGTGCCAGCAGTGAAGGGACAGGGGGGGATACGCAGTATTTT.

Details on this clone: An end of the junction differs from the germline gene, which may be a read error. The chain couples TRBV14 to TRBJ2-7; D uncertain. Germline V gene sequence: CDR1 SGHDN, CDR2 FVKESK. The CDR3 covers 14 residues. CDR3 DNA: TGTGCCAGCAGCCACCAGACTCAAACCTACGGGCAGTACTTC. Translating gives CASSHQTQTYGQYF.

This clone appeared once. The DNA of the CDR3 is TGTGCCAGCAGTCGACAGGGGGCTCAGTATGGCTACACCTTC. It translates to CASSRQGAQYGYTF. V is TRBV27 and J is TRBJ1-2; 10 nucleotides line up with TRBD1. The CDR3 is 14 amino acids. Germline V lookup: CDR1 MNHEY, CDR2 SMNVEV (reference sequence). Trimming removed 5 bases from V and 5 bases from J; junction bases left unmatched: 5.

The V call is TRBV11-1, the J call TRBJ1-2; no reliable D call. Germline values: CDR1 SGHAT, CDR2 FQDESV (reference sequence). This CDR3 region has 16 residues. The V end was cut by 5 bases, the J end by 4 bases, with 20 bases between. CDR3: CASSLTPAGALYGYTF. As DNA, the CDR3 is TGTGCCAGCAGCCTTACTCCCGCAGGCGCCCTCTATGGCTACACCTTC.

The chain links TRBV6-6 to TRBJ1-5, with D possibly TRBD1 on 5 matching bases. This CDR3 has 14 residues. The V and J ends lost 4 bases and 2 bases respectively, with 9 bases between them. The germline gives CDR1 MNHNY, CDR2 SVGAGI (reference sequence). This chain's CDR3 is CASSSQGGNQPQHF. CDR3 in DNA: TGTGCCAGCAGTTCGCAGGGTGGCAATCAGCCCCAGCATTTT.

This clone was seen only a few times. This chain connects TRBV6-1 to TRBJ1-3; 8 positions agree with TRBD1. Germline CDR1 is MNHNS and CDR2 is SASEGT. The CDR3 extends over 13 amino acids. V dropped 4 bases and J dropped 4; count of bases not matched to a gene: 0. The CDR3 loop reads CASSGTGGNTIYF. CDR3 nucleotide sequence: TGTGCCAGCAGTGGGACAGGGGGAAACACCATATATTTT.

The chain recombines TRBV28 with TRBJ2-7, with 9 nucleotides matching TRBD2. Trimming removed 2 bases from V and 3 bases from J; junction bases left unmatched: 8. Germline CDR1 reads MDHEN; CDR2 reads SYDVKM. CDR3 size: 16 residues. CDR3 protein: CASSLRGISGSYEQYF. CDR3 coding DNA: TGTGCCAGCAGTTTAAGGGGTATTAGCGGGAGCTACGAGCAGTACTTC.

CDR3 sequence: CASSLVAGLSTDTQYF. The CDR3 DNA sequence: TGTGCCAGCAGCTTAGTAGCGGGACTTAGCACAGATACGCAGTATTTT. V gene TRBV7-8 combines with J gene TRBJ2-3; 8 nucleotides agree with TRBD2. The V gene end was trimmed by 1 base and the J gene end by 0 bases; junction bases not matched to a gene: 3. CDR3 length: 16 residues. From germline, CDR1 is SGHVS and CDR2 FQNEAQ.

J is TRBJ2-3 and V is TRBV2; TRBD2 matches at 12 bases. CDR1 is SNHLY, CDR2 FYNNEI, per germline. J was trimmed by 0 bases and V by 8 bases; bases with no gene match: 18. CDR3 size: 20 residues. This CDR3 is CASPTIRSSGRGLSTDTQYF. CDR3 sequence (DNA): TGTGCCAGCCCAACAATCCGTTCTAGCGGGAGGGGGCTTAGCACAGATACGCAGTATTTT.

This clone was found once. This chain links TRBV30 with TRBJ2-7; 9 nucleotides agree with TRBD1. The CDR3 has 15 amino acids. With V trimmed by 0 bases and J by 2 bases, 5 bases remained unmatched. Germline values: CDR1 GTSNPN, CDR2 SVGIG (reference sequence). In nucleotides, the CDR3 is TGTGCCTGGAGTGTAGGGACAGGGATTCCCTACGAGCAGTACTTC. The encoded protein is CAWSVGTGIPYEQYF. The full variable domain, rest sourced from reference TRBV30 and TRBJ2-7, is SQTIHQWPATLVQPVGSPLSLECTVEGTSNPNLYWYRQAAGRGLQLLFYSVGIGQISSEVPQNLSASRPQDRQFILSSKKLLLSDSGFYLCAWSVGTGIPYEQYFGPGTRLTVT.